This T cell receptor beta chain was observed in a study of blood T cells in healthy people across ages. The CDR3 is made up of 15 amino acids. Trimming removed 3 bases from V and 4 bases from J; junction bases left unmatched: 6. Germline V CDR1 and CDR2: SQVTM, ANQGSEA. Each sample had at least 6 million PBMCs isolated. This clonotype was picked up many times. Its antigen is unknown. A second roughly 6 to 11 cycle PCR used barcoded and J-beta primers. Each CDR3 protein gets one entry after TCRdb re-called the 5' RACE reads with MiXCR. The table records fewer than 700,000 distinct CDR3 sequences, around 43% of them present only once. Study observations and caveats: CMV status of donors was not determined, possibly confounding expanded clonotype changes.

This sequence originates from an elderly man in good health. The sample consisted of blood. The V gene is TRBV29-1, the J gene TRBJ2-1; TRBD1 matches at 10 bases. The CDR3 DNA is TGCAGCGTTGAGGAAGACAGGGGGCTGTACAATGAGCAGTTCTTC. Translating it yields CSVEEDRGLYNEQFF.